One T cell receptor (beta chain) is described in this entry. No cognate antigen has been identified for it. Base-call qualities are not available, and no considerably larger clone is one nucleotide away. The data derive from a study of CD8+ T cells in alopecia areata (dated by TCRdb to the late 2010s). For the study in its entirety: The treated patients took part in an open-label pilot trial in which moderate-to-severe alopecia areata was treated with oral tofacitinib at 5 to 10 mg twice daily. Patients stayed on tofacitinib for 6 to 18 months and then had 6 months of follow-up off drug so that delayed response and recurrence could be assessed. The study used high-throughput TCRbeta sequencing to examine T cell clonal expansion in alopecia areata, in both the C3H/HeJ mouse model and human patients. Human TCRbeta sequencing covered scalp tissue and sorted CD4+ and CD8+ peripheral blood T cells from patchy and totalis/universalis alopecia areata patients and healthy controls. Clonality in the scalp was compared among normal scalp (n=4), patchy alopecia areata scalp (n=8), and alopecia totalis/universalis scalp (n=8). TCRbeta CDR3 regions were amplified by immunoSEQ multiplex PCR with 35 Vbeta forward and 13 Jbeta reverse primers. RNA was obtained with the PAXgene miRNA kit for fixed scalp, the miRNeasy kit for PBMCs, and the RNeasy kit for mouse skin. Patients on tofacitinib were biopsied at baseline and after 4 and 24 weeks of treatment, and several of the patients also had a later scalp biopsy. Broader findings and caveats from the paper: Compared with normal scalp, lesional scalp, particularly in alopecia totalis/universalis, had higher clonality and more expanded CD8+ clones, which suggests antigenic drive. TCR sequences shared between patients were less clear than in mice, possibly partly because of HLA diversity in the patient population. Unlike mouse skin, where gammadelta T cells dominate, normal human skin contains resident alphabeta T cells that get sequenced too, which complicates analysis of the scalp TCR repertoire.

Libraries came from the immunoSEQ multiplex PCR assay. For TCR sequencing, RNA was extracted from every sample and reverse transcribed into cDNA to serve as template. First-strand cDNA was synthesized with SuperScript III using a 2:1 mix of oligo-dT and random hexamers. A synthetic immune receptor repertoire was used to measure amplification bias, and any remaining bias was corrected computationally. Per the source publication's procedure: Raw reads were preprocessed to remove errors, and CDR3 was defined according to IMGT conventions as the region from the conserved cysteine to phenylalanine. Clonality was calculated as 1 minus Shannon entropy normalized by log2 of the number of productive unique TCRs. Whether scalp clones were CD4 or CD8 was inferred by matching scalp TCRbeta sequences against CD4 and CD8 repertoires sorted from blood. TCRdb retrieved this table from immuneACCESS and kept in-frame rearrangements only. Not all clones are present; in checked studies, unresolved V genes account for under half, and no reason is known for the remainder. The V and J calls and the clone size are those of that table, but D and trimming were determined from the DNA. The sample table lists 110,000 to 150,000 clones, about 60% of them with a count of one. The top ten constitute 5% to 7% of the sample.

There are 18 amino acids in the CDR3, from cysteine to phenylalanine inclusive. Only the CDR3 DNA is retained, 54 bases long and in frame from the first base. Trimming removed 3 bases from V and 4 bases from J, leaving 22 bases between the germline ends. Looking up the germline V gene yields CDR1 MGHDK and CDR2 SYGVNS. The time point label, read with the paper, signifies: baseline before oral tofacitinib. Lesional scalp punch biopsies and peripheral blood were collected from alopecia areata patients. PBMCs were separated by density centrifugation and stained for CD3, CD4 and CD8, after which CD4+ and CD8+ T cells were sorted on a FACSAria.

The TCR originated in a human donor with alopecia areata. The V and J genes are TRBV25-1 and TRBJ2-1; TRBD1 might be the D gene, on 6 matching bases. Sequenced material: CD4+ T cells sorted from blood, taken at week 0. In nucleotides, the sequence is TGTGCCAGCAGTGATAACCCTGGGGCAGGGGTCTCATACAATGAGCAGTTCTTC. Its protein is CASSDNPGAGVSYNEQFF.